In this sample, the clone carrying this T cell receptor beta chain turned up once. Germline loops: CDR1 GTSNPN, CDR2 SVGIG (reference sequence). The ends were cut back, 0 bases at V and 6 bases at J, with 14 bases in the middle. The CDR3 has 14 amino acids. This specimen comes from a study of cytomegalovirus exposure and HLA in healthy donors. PCR employed 60 Vbeta and 13 Jbeta primers. Here immunoSEQ multiplex PCR was the method, and the copy in TCRdb shows in-frame clones only, minus some. The table records over 95,000 clones, just under 75% of them present only once. The V and J genes are TRBV30 and TRBJ1-2; D might be TRBD1 (6 bases). This sequence originates from a human donor in good health. The sequencing sample was made of PBMCs. The CDR3 sequence is CAWSVGGELNGYTF. CDR3 nucleotides: TGTGCCTGGAGTGTAGGGGGGGAGTTAAATGGCTACACCTTC.